This T cell receptor beta chain was sequenced during a study of CD8+ T cells in alopecia areata. Notes on the study in general: Sharing of TCR sequences between patients (possibly for HLA-related reasons) was less clear than in mice.

The sequencing template was cDNA reverse transcribed from extracted RNA. Sequencing was performed with immunoSEQ multiplex PCR; in TCRdb, only in-frame clones are kept and a portion is missing. This sample has over 250,000 clones, each found more than once. Cells pooled from cutaneous lymph nodes were sorted on CD4, CD8alpha, NKG2D, NKG2ACE and other markers. J lost 2 bases, V lost 4 bases, and 3 bases had no gene match. This CDR3 has 15 residues. Germline loops: CDR1 NSQYPW, CDR2 LRSPGD (reference sequence). In its sample, this clone was seen a few times. Antigen specificity is unknown. Gene labels here are mouse ones. The read ends 4 residues shy of where the CDR3 ends; the end is completed using the germline J gene. At the DNA level, this CDR3 is encoded by other sequences in the same sample as well.

Sequencing was carried out using CD4+ T cells sorted from a lymph node. The receptor comes from a C3H/HeJ mouse with alopecia areata. Strain haplotype at MHC: H2-k. The chain has TRBV1 and TRBJ2-5, with 10 bases fitting TRBD2. CDR3 DNA, as far as it was read: TGCACCTGCAGTGGACTGGGGGGCCGCCAAGAC. This translates into CTCSGLGGRQD. The whole CDR3 sequence reads CTCSGLGGRQDTQYF.